The 9 T cell receptor beta chains below all came from one sample that was sequenced in a study of OX40 agonist ivuxolimab in advanced cancers. Produced via immunoSEQ multiplex PCR; TCRdb's table is partial and in-frame only. The sample comprises 45,000 to 50,000 clones, roughly 90% of which are singletons, and roughly 12% rests with the top ten. Material: CD4+ or CD8+ T cells sorted from blood, obtained in a trial of the OX40 agonist ivuxolimab. These receptors all stem from an adult with an advanced solid tumor such as melanoma, head and neck, liver or kidney cancer.

The chain couples TRBV12-5 to TRBJ1-1; no clear D gene. The V end was cut by 2 bases, the J end by 4 bases, with 8 bases between. The CDR3 extends over 13 amino acids. In germline, CDR1 is LGHNT, CDR2 FRNRAP. CDR3 loop: CASGLSLPTEAFF. CDR3 in DNA: TGTGCTAGTGGTTTGTCTTTGCCCACTGAAGCTTTCTTT.

The V and J genes are TRBV4-3 and TRBJ2-7; 10 nucleotides align to TRBD2. V gave up 3 bases and J gave up 3 bases; unmatched junction bases: 5. Germline V gene data show CDR1 as LGHNA and CDR2 as YSLEER. The CDR3 is made up of 15 amino acids. CDR3: CASSQEGTSDYEQYF. The CDR3, as DNA: TGCGCCAGCAGCCAGGAAGGGACTAGCGACTACGAGCAGTACTTC.

This clone has a handful of counts. The V and J genes are TRBV4-2 and TRBJ2-1, with 8 bases fitting TRBD2. CDR1 is LGHNA, CDR2 YNFKEQ, per germline. The CDR3 loop spans 16 amino acids. Trimming removed 2 bases from V and 4 bases from J; junction bases left unmatched: 7. The CDR3, as DNA: TGTGCCAGCAGCCAAAGGGAATCGGGGGGGTACAATGAGCAGTTCTTC. This codes for CASSQRESGGYNEQFF.

The chain recombines TRBV7-9 with TRBJ2-1; TRBD2 matches 7 bases. Trimming removed 5 bases from V and 15 bases from J; junction bases left unmatched: 16. Germline CDR1 and CDR2: SEHNR and FQNEAQ (reference sequence). The CDR3 runs to 14 residues. The CDR3 loop is CASSVTTTAGDPFF. The DNA for the CDR3 is TGTGCCAGCAGCGTAACCACCACGGCGGGAGATCCGTTCTTC. Full variable domain (remainder filled in from reference TRBV7-9 and TRBJ2-1): DTGVSQNPRHKITKRGQNVTFRCDPISEHNRLYWYRQTLGQGPEFLTYFQNEAQLEKSRLLSDRFSAERPKGSFSTLEIQRTEQGDSAMYLCASSVTTTAGDPFFGPGTRLTVL.

The genes are TRBV28 and TRBJ1-2; perhaps TRBD1 as D (6 bases). Germline CDR1 and CDR2: MDHEN and SYDVKM. The CDR3 consists of 15 residues. Between the trimmed V and J ends, which lost 2 bases and 4 bases, there was a span of 14 bases. CDR3 sequence reads: CASSLALDRFYGYTF. Here the CDR3 DNA reads TGTGCCAGCAGTTTAGCCCTCGACAGGTTCTATGGCTACACCTTC.

The chain links TRBV19 to TRBJ2-5, with D tentatively TRBD1 (5 bases). CDR1 LNHDA and CDR2 SQIVND come from the germline V gene (reference sequence). V was pared by 3 bases and J by 1 base, with 9 bases between. This CDR3 comprises 14 residues. The CDR3 reads CASSISTVQETQYF. CDR3 DNA sequence: TGTGCCAGTAGTATTTCGACAGTCCAAGAGACCCAGTACTTC.

The sample holds one count of this clone. This chain connects TRBV6-5 to TRBJ2-5; D possibly corresponds to TRBD2 (5 bases). Germline V gene sequence: CDR1 MNHEY, CDR2 SVGAGI. Trimming removed 4 bases at V and 5 bases at J, with 11 bases between. CDR3 size: 13 residues. The CDR3 sequence is CASSSGFRETQYF. The CDR3 DNA sequence: TGTGCCAGCAGTTCGGGGTTTCGGGAGACCCAGTACTTC.

This chain connects TRBV4-1 to TRBJ2-7; D may be TRBD2 (6 bases). The CDR3 is 14 amino acids. V lost 1 base to trimming and J lost 2 bases, with 9 bases between them. Germline V gene data show CDR1 as MGHRA and CDR2 as YSYEKL. CDR3 in amino acids: CASSQVRGTYEQYF. DNA for the CDR3: TGCGCCAGCAGCCAAGTCCGCGGGACCTACGAGCAGTACTTC.

The V gene is TRBV13, the J gene TRBJ2-5; TRBD2 is a possible D gene (5 bases). CDR3 length: 13 residues. The germline V gene has CDR1 PRHDT and CDR2 FYEKMQ (reference sequence). The V gene lost 5 bases and the J gene lost 2 bases, with 9 bases spanning the gap. This CDR3 is CASSRRGQETQYF. The CDR3 region has the DNA TGTGCCAGCAGCCGCCGGGGTCAAGAGACCCAGTACTTC.